These 11 T cell receptor beta chains share one sample of origin, sequenced in a study of technical replicates of blood from four donors (dated by TCRdb to 2016 to 2017). Receptors were amplified or captured by the immunoSEQ multiplex PCR assay. TCRdb took this table from immuneACCESS and kept in-frame rearrangements with V and J called. Such tables lack part of the clones; where checked against another copy, unresolved V genes explain under half of the gap, and the rest is unexplained. For this sample the table gives more than 65,000 clones, of which 85% to 95% were detected only once. Jointly, the top ten make up roughly 0.36% of the sample. The sample taken for sequencing was T cells isolated from PBMCs. The receptors shown here come from a human donor in good health.

The genes are TRBV7-8 and TRBJ1-2; no definite D call. CDR1 is SGHVS and CDR2 is FQNEAQ in the germline V gene. CDR3 size: 14 residues. The V end was cut by 5 bases, the J end by 3 bases, with 13 bases between. In DNA, the CDR3 is TGTGCCAGCAGCCCCCTCTCCCTGTACTATGGCTACACCTTC. Protein sequence: CASSPLSLYYGYTF.

The chain employs TRBV28 and TRBJ2-2; D is unresolved. Germline V CDR1 and CDR2: MDHEN, SYDVKM. Deletions cut 3 bases from V and 1 base from J, with 3 bases between. CDR3 length: 13 residues. CDR3 DNA sequence: TGTGCCAGCAGTTTCCGGAACACCGGGGAGCTGTTTTTT. Translation: CASSFRNTGELFF.

The rearrangement uses TRBV28 and TRBJ2-1, with D tentatively TRBD2 (6 bases). Germline CDR1 MDHEN, CDR2 SYDVKM. The CDR3 has 15 amino acids. The V gene lost 5 bases and the J gene lost 6 bases, with 17 bases spanning the gap. This CDR3 is CASSRGTSISNEQFF. Written as DNA, the CDR3 is TGTGCCAGCAGTCGAGGGACTTCGATAAGCAATGAGCAGTTCTTC. Using reference TRBV28 and TRBJ2-1 for the parts outside the CDR3, the full variable domain is DVKVTQSSRYLVKRTGEKVFLECVQDMDHENMFWYRQDPGLGLRLIYFSYDVKMKEKGDIPEGYSVSREKKERFSLILESASTNQTSMYLCASSRGTSISNEQFFGPGTRLTVL.

V and J are TRBV29-1 and TRBJ1-2; 7 bases fit TRBD1. CDR1 SQVTM and CDR2 ANQGSEA come from the germline V gene. The junction had 7 bases not matched to a gene; V was cut back by 8 bases and J by 4 bases. This CDR3 spans 12 amino acids. CDR3 region: CSTHRGGYGYTF. CDR3 bases: TGCAGCACACACAGGGGCGGCTATGGCTACACCTTC. The entire variable domain, with the rest obtained from reference TRBV29-1 and TRBJ1-2, is as follows: SAVISQKPSRDICQRGTSLTIQCQVDSQVTMMFWYRQQPGQSLTLIATANQGSEATYESGFVIDKFPISRPNLTFSTLTVSNMSPEDSSIYLCSTHRGGYGYTFGSGTRLTVV.

V and J are TRBV9 and TRBJ1-1, with D possibly TRBD1 on 6 matching bases. The CDR3 runs to 14 residues. V was trimmed by 0 bases and J by 5 bases, leaving 11 bases between them. Germline V gives CDR1 SGDLS, CDR2 YYNGEE. CDR3 DNA: TGTGCCAGCAGCGTAGGGAACAGGGCGACTGAAGCTTTCTTT. Translated, it gives CASSVGNRATEAFF.

This chain links TRBV2 with TRBJ1-5; no reliable D call. CDR1 is SNHLY and CDR2 is FYNNEI in the germline V gene. The CDR3 consists of 15 residues. Trimming left V 7 bases short and J 6 bases short, with 19 bases between. The chain's CDR3 is CASKEGRSKGQPQHF. CDR3 DNA: TGTGCCAGCAAAGAGGGCAGAAGTAAGGGTCAGCCCCAGCATTTT.

V usage is TRBV25-1 and J usage is TRBJ2-7; 8 bases fit TRBD1. The V gene's germline CDR1 is MGHDK and CDR2 SYGVNS. The junction had 4 bases not matched to a gene; V was cut back by 6 bases and J by 3 bases. The CDR3 runs 13 residues. As DNA, the CDR3 is TGTGCCAGCAGAAAAACAGGGGGCTACGAGCAGTACTTC. Encoded protein: CASRKTGGYEQYF.

This chain uses TRBV27 with TRBJ2-1; maybe TRBD1 (6 bases). This CDR3 region has 15 residues. Germline V CDR1 and CDR2: MNHEY, SMNVEV (reference sequence). V was cut by 4 bases and J by 9 bases, with 19 bases left in between. CDR3 protein: CASSSDRLRMSEQFF. The CDR3 nucleotides read TGTGCCAGCAGTTCCGACAGGCTAAGGATGAGTGAGCAGTTCTTC.

The CDR3 coding sequence is TGTGCCAGCAGTGGGTCTAGCGGGAGATCTTATAGGTACGAGCAGTACTTC. Encoded protein: CASSGSSGRSYRYEQYF. This chain joins TRBV6-4 and TRBJ2-7, with TRBD2 matching over 10 bases. The junction had 13 bases not matched to a gene; V was cut back by 4 bases and J by 4 bases. The CDR3 sequence is 17 residues long. The germline gives CDR1 MRHNA, CDR2 SNTAGT.

This clone was counted once. The V call is TRBV6-5, the J call TRBJ1-5; D uncertain. The CDR3 has 13 residues. Trimming stripped 5 bases from V and 2 bases from J, with 7 bases between. In germline, CDR1 is MNHEY, CDR2 SVGAGI. DNA for the CDR3: TGTGCCAGCAGTGCCAGTGGCAATCAGCCCCAGCATTTT. Its protein product is CASSASGNQPQHF.

The V gene is TRBV11-2, the J gene TRBJ1-1; 9 bases align to TRBD1. The CDR3 runs to 13 residues. The V gene end was trimmed by 4 bases and the J gene end by 11 bases; junction bases not matched to a gene: 8. Germline CDR1 SGHAT, CDR2 FQNNGV. CDR3 in DNA: TGTGCCAGCAGCTCCCACCGGGACAGGGACGCTTTCTTT. It encodes CASSSHRDRDAFF.